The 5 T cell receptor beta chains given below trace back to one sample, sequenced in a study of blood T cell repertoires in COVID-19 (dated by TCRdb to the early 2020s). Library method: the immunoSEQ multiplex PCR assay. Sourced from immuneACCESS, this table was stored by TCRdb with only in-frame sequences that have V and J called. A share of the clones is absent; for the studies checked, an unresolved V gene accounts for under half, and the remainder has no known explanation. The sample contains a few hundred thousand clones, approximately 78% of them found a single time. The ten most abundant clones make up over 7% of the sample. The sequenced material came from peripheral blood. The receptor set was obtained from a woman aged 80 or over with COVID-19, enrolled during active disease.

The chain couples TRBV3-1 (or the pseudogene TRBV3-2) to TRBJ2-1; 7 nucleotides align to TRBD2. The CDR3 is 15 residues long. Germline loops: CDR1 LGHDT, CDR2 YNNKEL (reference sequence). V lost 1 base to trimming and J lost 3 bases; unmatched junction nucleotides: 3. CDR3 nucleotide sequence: TGTGCCAGCAGCCAAGTGTGGGGGGGCTACAATGAGCAGTTCTTC. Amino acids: CASSQVWGGYNEQFF.

This CDR3 is CASSPPTGRGYTF. The CDR3 nucleotides are TGTGCCAGCTCACCACCTACGGGTCGGGGCTACACCTTC. V usage is TRBV18 and J usage is TRBJ1-2, with D uncertain. Trimming left V 0 bases short and J 8 bases short, with 10 bases between. CDR3 length: 13 amino acids. Germline assignment: CDR1 KGHSH and CDR2 LQKENI.

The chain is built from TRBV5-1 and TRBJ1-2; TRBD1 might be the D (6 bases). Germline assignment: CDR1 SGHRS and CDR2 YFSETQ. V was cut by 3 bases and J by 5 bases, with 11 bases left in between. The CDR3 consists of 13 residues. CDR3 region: CASSSLQGYGYTF. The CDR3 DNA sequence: TGCGCCAGCAGCTCGTTACAGGGTTATGGCTACACCTTC.

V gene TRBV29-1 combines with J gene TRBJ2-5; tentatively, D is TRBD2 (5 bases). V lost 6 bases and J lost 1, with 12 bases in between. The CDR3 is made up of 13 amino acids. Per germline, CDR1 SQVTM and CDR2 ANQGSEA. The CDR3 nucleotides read TGCAGCGTACCCCGCGGGTCCCAAGAGACCCAGTACTTC. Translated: CSVPRGSQETQYF.

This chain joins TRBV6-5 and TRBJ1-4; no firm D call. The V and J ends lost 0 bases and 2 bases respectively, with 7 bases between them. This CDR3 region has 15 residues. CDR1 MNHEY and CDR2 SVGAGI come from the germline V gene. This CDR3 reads CASSYSRVTNEKLFF. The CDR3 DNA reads TGTGCCAGCAGTTACTCGCGGGTCACTAATGAAAAACTGTTTTTT.